Below are 27 T cell receptor beta chains sequenced from a single sample in a study of CD8 T cells in Susac syndrome. Reverse transcription of roughly 0.5 to 1 ug RNA was carried out with random hexamers. MiXCR was run by TCRdb on the immunoSEQ multiplex PCR reads, yielding one entry per CDR3 protein. Of about 66,000 distinct CDR3 sequences listed, 85% to 95% are singletons. The sequencing input was CD8+ T cells from PBMCs. These receptors were taken from a human donor with multiple sclerosis.

The chain is built from TRBV20-1 and TRBJ2-3; TRBD2 agrees at 9 bases. The CDR3 sequence is 16 residues long. Germline V gives CDR1 DFQATT, CDR2 SNEGSKA (reference sequence). V lost 5 bases to trimming and J lost 1 base; unmatched junction nucleotides: 10. The chain's CDR3 is CSARRLAEWGTDTQYF. The CDR3 DNA reads TGCAGTGCTCGGCGACTAGCGGAGTGGGGCACAGATACGCAGTATTTT.

The gene calls are TRBV5-1 and TRBJ2-2, with D hard to call. The CDR3 loop spans 12 amino acids. The germline V gene has CDR1 SGHRS and CDR2 YFSETQ. V lost 5 bases to trimming and J lost 0 bases, with 2 bases between them. The CDR3 DNA reads as TGCGCCAGCAGGGCGAACACCGGGGAGCTGTTTTTT. This codes for CASRANTGELFF.

The chain combines TRBV9 with TRBJ2-3, with TRBD1 matching 9 bases. With 4 bases clipped from V and 1 base from J, the junction kept 7 bases outside the gene matches. The CDR3 loop spans 16 amino acids. Germline V gene data show CDR1 as SGDLS and CDR2 as YYNGEE. The CDR3: CASSFSRTGGTDTQYF. For the CDR3, the DNA is TGTGCCAGCAGCTTTTCCCGGACAGGGGGCACAGATACGCAGTATTTT.

This chain links TRBV19 with TRBJ2-3, with TRBD2 matching over 8 bases. Unmatched junction bases numbered 5, after V lost 5 bases and J lost 1 base. The germline gives CDR1 LNHDA, CDR2 SQIVND (reference sequence). The CDR3 spans 15 residues. This CDR3 is CASSFWREGTDTQYF. CDR3 DNA sequence: TGTGCCAGTAGTTTTTGGCGGGAGGGCACAGATACGCAGTATTTT.

The rearrangement links TRBV6-5 to TRBJ2-2, with D perhaps TRBD1 (6 bases). The CDR3 runs to 13 residues. The V end was cut by 2 bases, the J end by 5 bases, with 6 bases between. From germline, CDR1 is MNHEY and CDR2 SVGAGI. CDR3 coding DNA: TGTGCCAGCAGTTACACAGGGACCGGGGAGCTGTTTTTT. Protein product: CASSYTGTGELFF.

This clonotype was counted once. The CDR3 DNA sequence: TGTGCCAGCAGCCTATCTAGCGGCGGCGGGGTCGAGCAGTACTTC. Amino acids: CASSLSSGGGVEQYF. This chain uses TRBV13 with TRBJ2-7; 7 positions agree with TRBD2. In germline, CDR1 is PRHDT, CDR2 FYEKMQ (reference sequence). The length of the CDR3 is 15 residues. Trimming cost V 5 bases and J 6 bases; bases outside gene matches: 13.

This clonotype was seen only a few times. The chain joins TRBV7-9 to TRBJ2-7, with D perhaps TRBD1 (5 bases). The CDR3 consists of 13 residues. V was shortened by 1 base and J by 3 bases, with 7 bases between the two germline ends. From germline, CDR1 is SEHNR and CDR2 FQNEAQ (reference sequence). DNA for the CDR3: TGTGCCAGCAGCTTAGAGCAGGGCTACGAGCAGTACTTC. Protein: CASSLEQGYEQYF.

J is TRBJ2-5 and V is TRBV2, with TRBD1 as a possible D gene (5 bases). The germline CDR1 and CDR2 sequences are SNHLY and FYNNEI. V gave up 3 bases and J gave up 2 bases, with 7 bases separating them. CDR3 length: 13 residues. The CDR3 reads CASSETAQETQYF. The CDR3 region has the DNA TGTGCCAGCAGTGAGACAGCTCAAGAGACCCAGTACTTC. Together with reference TRBV2 and TRBJ2-5, the CDR3 gives the full variable domain: EPEVTQTPSHQVTQMGQEVILRCVPISNHLYFYWYRQILGQKVEFLVSFYNNEISEKSEIFDDQFSVERPDGSNFTLKIRSTKLEDSAMYFCASSETAQETQYFGPGTRLLVL.

J is TRBJ2-1 and V is TRBV6-6; perhaps D is TRBD1 or TRBD2 (6 bases each). Between the trimmed V and J ends, which lost 0 bases and 7 bases, there was a span of 13 bases. Germline V gives CDR1 MNHNY, CDR2 SVGAGI (reference sequence). CDR3 length: 15 residues. This CDR3 reads CASSYSSGGGNEQFF. CDR3 coding DNA: TGTGCCAGCAGTTACTCGAGCGGAGGGGGTAATGAGCAGTTCTTC.

The chain combines TRBV7-2 with TRBJ2-7; 9 nucleotides agree with TRBD1. The germline V gene encodes CDR1 SGHTA and CDR2 FQGNSA. The CDR3 has 15 residues. V trimming: 5 bases; J trimming: 3 bases; junction bases outside the gene matches: 8. The CDR3 sequence: CASSVTGGGGYEQYF. CDR3 DNA sequence: TGTGCCAGCAGCGTGACAGGGGGAGGAGGCTACGAGCAGTACTTC.

The chain uses TRBV18 and TRBJ2-3; D ambiguous. CDR1 KGHSH and CDR2 LQKENI come from the germline V gene. V lost 5 bases and J 6 bases, leaving 0 bases between the germline ends. The CDR3 is 9 residues long. The CDR3 sequence is CASSDTQYF. Written as DNA, the CDR3 is TGTGCCAGCTCAGATACGCAGTATTTT.

The chain links TRBV7-9 to TRBJ2-1; no reliable D call. Germline V lookup: CDR1 SEHNR, CDR2 FQNEAQ (reference sequence). The CDR3 runs to 14 residues. Trimming pared 8 bases from V and 0 bases from J, leaving 11 bases between. The CDR3 bases are TGTGCCAGCGGCCCCTCAAGCTCCTACAATGAGCAGTTCTTC. It yields the protein CASGPSSSYNEQFF.

With respect to this clonotype: A junction boundary mismatches the germline segment, possibly from a read error. The gene calls are TRBV7-9 and TRBJ1-1; no reliable D call. The CDR3 loop spans 13 amino acids. CDR1 is SEHNR, CDR2 FQNEAQ, per germline (reference sequence). The CDR3 sequence: CASSLDLNTEAFF. The CDR3 DNA is TGTGCCAGCAGTTTAGATTTGAACACTGAAGCTTTCTTT.

This chain connects TRBV2 to TRBJ2-3; 9 nucleotides align to TRBD1. V lost 8 bases, J lost 4 bases, and 4 bases stayed unmatched. The CDR3 has 13 residues. CDR1 SNHLY and CDR2 FYNNEI come from the germline V gene. CDR3 in amino acids: CASEQGAADTQYF. As DNA, the CDR3 is TGTGCCAGCGAACAGGGGGCCGCAGATACGCAGTATTTT.

The CDR3 here is CASSFGVPSSYEQYF. The DNA of the CDR3 is TGTGCCAGCAGTTTTGGGGTCCCCTCCTCCTACGAGCAGTACTTC. The V call is TRBV28, the J call TRBJ2-7; unclear D gene. CDR1 is MDHEN, CDR2 SYDVKM, per germline. The CDR3 runs to 15 residues. V lost 3 bases and J lost 0, with 12 bases in between.

The chain employs TRBV28 and TRBJ1-5, with D unresolved. CDR1 is MDHEN, CDR2 SYDVKM, per germline. The CDR3 is 14 residues long. Trimming pared 6 bases from V and 0 bases from J, leaving 9 bases between. CDR3 nucleotides: TGTGCCAGCAGACGCGGTTATAGCAATCAGCCCCAGCATTTT. Its protein is CASRRGYSNQPQHF.

In its sample, this clonotype was seen a few times. This sequence joins TRBV6-1 and TRBJ1-5; 7 bases are shared with TRBD1. Germline CDR1 reads MNHNS; CDR2 reads SASEGT. CDR3 length equals 13 residues. V was clipped by 8 bases and J by 6 bases; unmatched bases: 7. The CDR3 loop is CASCTGEAQPQHF. The CDR3 DNA is TGTGCCAGCTGTACAGGGGAGGCTCAGCCCCAGCATTTT.

V usage is TRBV9 and J usage is TRBJ2-4; either TRBD1 or TRBD2 may supply D (6 bases each). This CDR3 region has 14 residues. V was shortened by 7 bases and J by 5 bases, with 16 bases between the two germline ends. Germline V CDR1 and CDR2: SGDLS, YYNGEE. The CDR3 coding sequence is TGTGCCAGCTCCTCGGGGGCCGGCGAAAACATTCAGTACTTC. Its translation: CASSSGAGENIQYF.

The genes are TRBV7-6 and TRBJ2-5; D gene uncertain. The germline V gene encodes CDR1 SGHVS and CDR2 FNYEAQ. The CDR3 contains 15 residues. Trimming stripped 1 base from V and 5 bases from J, with 14 bases between. The CDR3 is CASSLERPVGETQYF. CDR3 bases: TGTGCCAGCAGCTTAGAACGGCCCGTCGGGGAGACCCAGTACTTC.

The V call is TRBV4-1, the J call TRBJ1-2; no firm D call. Between the trimmed V and J ends, which lost 1 base and 0 bases, there was a span of 3 bases. The CDR3 sequence is 13 residues long. Germline CDR1 is MGHRA and CDR2 is YSYEKL. The DNA of the CDR3 is TGCGCCAGCAGCCAAGCCACTAACTATGGCTACACCTTC. Its protein is CASSQATNYGYTF.

This chain joins TRBV15 and TRBJ2-7; maybe TRBD1 (5 bases). This CDR3 contains 15 residues. Germline loops: CDR1 LNHNV, CDR2 YYDKDF (reference sequence). Trimming removed 0 bases at V and 5 bases at J, with 14 bases between. The CDR3 DNA reads TGTGCCACCAGCAGAGAGTCAGGGATTAACCACGAGCAGTACTTC. This sequence encodes CATSRESGINHEQYF.

The CDR3: CASSVDWTSPGHEQFF. The CDR3 DNA is TGTGCCAGCAGCGTAGATTGGACTAGCCCTGGTCATGAGCAGTTCTTC. The chain has TRBV9 and TRBJ2-1, with 8 bases fitting TRBD2. CDR1 SGDLS and CDR2 YYNGEE come from the germline V gene. This CDR3 is 16 amino acids long. The trim removed 0 bases at V and 8 bases at J, leaving 10 bases unmatched.

This clonotype was seen a few times. V and J are TRBV7-3 and TRBJ1-1, with D possibly matching TRBD1 (5 bases). The CDR3 covers 13 residues. The V gene's germline CDR1 is SGHTA and CDR2 FQGTGA. Trimming pared 6 bases from V and 6 bases from J, leaving 14 bases between. The CDR3 loop reads CASRQEGSAEAFF. In nucleotides, the CDR3 is TGTGCCAGCAGGCAAGAGGGGTCGGCTGAAGCTTTCTTT.

The rearrangement uses TRBV6-2 or TRBV6-3 and TRBJ2-6, with TRBD2 matching 7 bases. After removal of 8 bases from V and 2 bases from J, the junction contained 12 bases not matched to a gene. CDR1 is MNHEY and CDR2 is SVGEGT in the germline V gene. This CDR3 region has 17 residues. CDR3 sequence reads: CASLMAGALAGANVLTF. Here the CDR3 DNA reads TGTGCCAGCCTGATGGCGGGAGCGTTGGCTGGGGCCAACGTCCTGACTTTC.

The chain couples TRBV20-1 to TRBJ1-1; D not certain. CDR1 is DFQATT, CDR2 SNEGSKA, per germline (reference sequence). Trimming removed 2 bases at V and 0 bases at J, with 10 bases between. The CDR3 is made up of 14 amino acids. Written as DNA, the CDR3 is TGCAGTGCTAGACAGACCCGAATGAACACTGAAGCTTTCTTT. Amino acid sequence: CSARQTRMNTEAFF.

The chain uses TRBV5-1 and TRBJ2-5; 7 bases align to TRBD1. Losses at the gene ends were 3 bases for V and 2 bases for J; bases not matched to a gene: 10. There are 16 residues in the CDR3. CDR1 is SGHRS and CDR2 is YFSETQ in the germline V gene. Here the CDR3 reads CASSSPGQQDQETQYF. The CDR3 nucleotides are TGCGCCAGCAGCTCCCCGGGACAGCAGGATCAAGAGACCCAGTACTTC.

This chain connects TRBV5-1 to TRBJ2-2; 9 nucleotides agree with TRBD2. This CDR3 region has 16 residues. Germline CDR1 SGHRS, CDR2 YFSETQ. J lost 6 bases, V lost 1 base, and 7 bases had no gene match. In nucleotides, the CDR3 is TGCGCCAGCAGCTTGCCCCTGCGGGGGGGATCCGGGGAGCTGTTTTTT. This translates into CASSLPLRGGSGELFF.